A single sample gave rise to the 19 T cell receptor beta chains below, sequenced in a study of T cells after posttransplantation cyclophosphamide. Here immunoSEQ multiplex PCR was the method, and the copy in TCRdb shows in-frame clones only, minus some. The table lists some 7,000 clones, about 92% of them singletons, with around 4.5% in the top ten. Cyclophosphamide on days +3 and +4 followed busulfan-fludarabine conditioning and a marrow graft. The sequencing used CD8+ T cells sorted from blood, collected after allogeneic stem cell transplant with posttransplant cyclophosphamide. The source is a male patient aged 60-69 years who received an allogeneic stem cell transplant from a related donor and was CMV-positive. The graft donor may have given rise to some T cells.

This chain uses TRBV7-8 with TRBJ2-7; 8 bases line up with TRBD1. CDR1 is SGHVS, CDR2 FQNEAQ, per germline. The junction had 9 bases not matched to a gene; V was cut back by 5 bases and J by 0 bases. The CDR3 length is 16 residues. This CDR3 is CASSAQQGESSYEQYF. The CDR3 DNA sequence: TGTGCCAGCAGCGCCCAACAGGGGGAGAGCTCCTACGAGCAGTACTTC.

The gene calls are TRBV5-8 and TRBJ2-2; TRBD1 aligns across 7 bases. The CDR3 totals 17 residues. Looked up from germline, CDR1 is SGHTS and CDR2 is YDEGEE. V shed 0 bases, J shed 2 bases, and the junction held 7 bases outside the gene matches. The CDR3 DNA follows: TGTGCCAGCAGCTTGGCCGGGACAGAAATAAACACCGGGGAGCTGTTTTTT. This gives the protein CASSLAGTEINTGELFF.

The rearrangement uses TRBV9 and TRBJ2-3, with D possibly TRBD2 on 6 matching bases. The germline CDR1 and CDR2 sequences are SGDLS and YYNGEE. Trimming cost V 3 bases and J 0 bases, with 14 bases left between them. The CDR3 extends over 16 amino acids. This CDR3 reads CASSGVSGTSTDTQYF. Here the CDR3 DNA reads TGTGCCAGCAGCGGAGTCTCAGGGACTAGCACAGATACGCAGTATTTT.

The J gene is TRBJ2-7, the V gene TRBV27, with TRBD2 matching 9 bases. Trimming cost V 6 bases and J 5 bases; bases outside gene matches: 11. Looked up from germline, CDR1 is MNHEY and CDR2 is SMNVEV (reference sequence). The CDR3 is made up of 15 amino acids. The CDR3 is CASSPRGGGADEQYF. The CDR3, as DNA: TGTGCCAGCAGCCCTAGGGGCGGGGGGGCCGACGAGCAGTACTTC.

The gene calls are TRBV9 and TRBJ2-3, with D unresolved. The CDR3 is 15 residues long. The V end was cut by 0 bases, the J end by 5 bases, with 13 bases between. Germline V gene lookup returns CDR1 SGDLS and CDR2 YYNGEE. DNA of the CDR3: TGTGCCAGCAGCGTAGAAGGCAGGTTAGAAGATACGCAGTATTTT. Its protein product is CASSVEGRLEDTQYF.

This clone came up once. The chain uses TRBV10-1 and TRBJ2-5, with TRBD2 identical over 7 bases. CDR1 and CDR2 from the germline V gene are WNHNN and SYGVQD (reference sequence). CDR3 length: 13 amino acids. Trimming cost V 7 bases and J 5 bases; bases outside gene matches: 7. The CDR3 DNA sequence: TGCGCCAGCACATGGACTAGTCAGGAGACCCAGTACTTC. Its translation: CASTWTSQETQYF.

The chain carries TRBV27 and TRBJ2-1, with 8 bases fitting TRBD1. Trimming at V came to 3 bases and at J to 3 bases, leaving 4 bases not matched to a gene. The CDR3 is 15 amino acids. Germline values: CDR1 MNHEY, CDR2 SMNVEV (reference sequence). Here the CDR3 DNA reads TGTGCCAGCAGTTTTTCAGGGGGCGTCTACAATGAGCAGTTCTTC. The encoded protein is CASSFSGGVYNEQFF.

The chain is built from TRBV4-3 and TRBJ1-1, with 9 bases aligning to TRBD1. This CDR3 region has 14 residues. V lost 1 base, J lost 6 bases, and 3 bases stayed unmatched. Looked up from germline, CDR1 is LGHNA and CDR2 is YSLEER. This CDR3 is CASSQVTGGPEAFF. The CDR3 region has the DNA TGCGCCAGCAGCCAAGTAACAGGGGGCCCTGAAGCTTTCTTT.

This chain links TRBV15 with TRBJ1-4; 11 bases map to TRBD1. Germline V gene data show CDR1 as LNHNV and CDR2 as YYDKDF (reference sequence). The CDR3 loop spans 16 amino acids. With 0 bases clipped from V and 6 bases from J, the junction kept 3 bases outside the gene matches. The CDR3 here is CATSRDRTGGDEKLFF. The CDR3 DNA follows: TGTGCCACCAGCAGAGACCGGACAGGGGGCGATGAAAAACTGTTTTTT.

This chain connects TRBV4-2 to TRBJ1-2; TRBD1 aligns across 8 bases. The V gene end was trimmed by 1 base and the J gene end by 7 bases; junction bases not matched to a gene: 14. This CDR3 has 17 residues. Germline V gene lookup returns CDR1 LGHNA and CDR2 YNFKEQ. The CDR3 bases are TGTGCCAGCAGCCAAGGCCGTGGACAGGGAGAAATTGGTGGCTACACCTTC. Translation: CASSQGRGQGEIGGYTF.

This clone was detected only once. The junction and the germline gene differ at one end; a read error may be behind it. Other DNA sequences from this sample encode an identical CDR3 as well. The chain links TRBV4-3 to TRBJ1-6; 8 nucleotides agree with TRBD1. Germline V lookup: CDR1 LGHNA, CDR2 YSLEER. The CDR3 contains 16 residues. The CDR3 bases are TGCGCCAGCAGCCTCACTCAGGGGGCTTATAATTCCCCCCTCCACTTT. Protein: CASSLTQGAYNSPLHF.

The chain combines TRBV29-1 with TRBJ2-7; 8 bases align to TRBD2. V lost 1 base to trimming and J lost 1 base; unmatched junction nucleotides: 0. The CDR3 runs to 13 residues. Germline assignment: CDR1 SQVTM and CDR2 ANQGSEA. The CDR3 nucleotides are TGCAGCGTTGAAGTAGCGGGATCCTACGAGCAGTACTTC. Encoded protein: CSVEVAGSYEQYF.

The V gene is TRBV7-2, the J gene TRBJ2-1, with 8 bases that match TRBD2. Trimming removed 5 bases from V and 2 bases from J; junction bases left unmatched: 11. Per the germline V gene, CDR1 is SGHTA and CDR2 is FQGNSA. This CDR3 has 17 residues. CDR3 sequence reads: CASSPGGGGLTYNEQFF. The CDR3 nucleotides read TGTGCCAGCAGCCCGGGAGGGGGGGGGCTCACCTACAATGAGCAGTTCTTC.

CDR3 in amino acids: CASEGQEGSRGKLFF. The CDR3 DNA reads TGTGCCAGCGAGGGACAGGAAGGATCGAGGGGAAAACTGTTTTTT. The rearrangement uses TRBV2 and TRBJ1-4; 8 bases map to TRBD1. The CDR3 extends over 15 amino acids. With V trimmed by 8 bases and J by 10 bases, 15 bases remained unmatched. The V gene's germline CDR1 is SNHLY and CDR2 FYNNEI.

V gene TRBV5-1 combines with J gene TRBJ2-2, with a tentative D call TRBD1 (6 bases). CDR1 is SGHRS, CDR2 YFSETQ, per germline. This CDR3 has 17 residues. The V gene lost 1 base and the J gene lost 1 base, with 14 bases spanning the gap. As DNA, the CDR3 is TGCGCCAGCAGCTTGCAGCAGGGGATCAGGAACACCGGGGAGCTGTTTTTT. Encoded protein: CASSLQQGIRNTGELFF.

V and J are TRBV6-5 and TRBJ1-6; 9 bases are shared with TRBD1. V lost 6 bases to trimming and J lost 9 bases; unmatched junction nucleotides: 6. Germline CDR1 is MNHEY and CDR2 is SVGAGI. CDR3 length: 14 amino acids. The CDR3 loop is CASRPGQGSSPLHF. The CDR3 DNA reads TGTGCCAGCAGGCCGGGACAGGGAAGTTCACCCCTCCACTTT.

J is TRBJ1-5 and V is TRBV6-5, with 9 bases that match TRBD1. The CDR3 is 15 amino acids. With 6 bases clipped from V and 6 bases from J, the junction kept 9 bases outside the gene matches. Germline CDR1 and CDR2: MNHEY and SVGAGI. CDR3 loop: CASRQVGTGLQPQHF. The CDR3 coding sequence is TGTGCCAGCAGACAGGTGGGGACAGGGCTTCAGCCCCAGCATTTT.

The chain joins TRBV27 to TRBJ2-7, with a tentative D call TRBD2 (6 bases). CDR1 is MNHEY and CDR2 is SMNVEV in the germline V gene (reference sequence). This CDR3 is built from 14 residues. The V end was cut by 3 bases, the J end by 5 bases, with 14 bases between. For the CDR3, the DNA is TGTGCCAGCAGTTTCGCGGCGGGGTTTGACGAGCAGTACTTC. Its translation: CASSFAAGFDEQYF.

The chain couples TRBV27 to TRBJ1-6; 8 bases align to TRBD1. Trimming removed 9 bases from V and 18 bases from J; junction bases left unmatched: 25. CDR3 size: 16 residues. Germline lookup yields CDR1 MNHEY and CDR2 SMNVEV (reference sequence). The CDR3 loop reads CASWPSTGEKSWTPHF. DNA for the CDR3: TGTGCCAGTTGGCCCTCGACAGGGGAAAAATCGTGGACCCCCCACTTT.